The subject of this entry is one TCR beta chain. The data belong to a study of blood T cell repertoires in COVID-19. The repertoire was sequenced with immunoSEQ multiplex PCR; TCRdb's copy has only in-frame clones and lacks some. The sample consists of a few hundred thousand clones, about 91% of them appearing once. The CDR3 is 14 residues long. Germline CDR1 LGHDT, CDR2 YNNKEL (reference sequence). V dropped 6 bases and J dropped 5; count of bases not matched to a gene: 7. The clonotype comes from a woman aged 45-65 years with acute COVID-19. The sequenced material came from PBMCs or T cells enriched from blood (not recorded which). The rearrangement links TRBV3-1 (or the pseudogene TRBV3-2) to TRBJ2-3, with 8 nucleotides matching TRBD2. The DNA for the CDR3 is TGTGCCAGCAGGCGACTAGCGAGAGAAGATACGCAGTATTTT. Its translation: CASRRLAREDTQYF.